This T cell receptor beta chain was profiled in a study of prognosis after radiotherapy for stage I lung cancer. Study information: The patient group consisted of over 10 men and about 6 women whose ages spanned roughly 50 to 95, median roughly 70 years. Tumor type comprised squamous cell carcinoma in about 7 patients and adenocarcinoma in under 15. As radiotherapy, SBRT was administered in 3 to 5 fractions with a biologically effective dose of at least 100 Gy.

Amplification of TCR beta CDR3 from genomic DNA used two-round multiplex PCR. Primers specific to each TRBV and TRBJ gene drove first-round PCR. Using its own MiXCR run on the multiplex PCR reads, TCRdb lists one record per CDR3 protein. The table includes approximately 18,000 distinct CDR3 sequences, 15% to 20% detected once. This clonotype has a count of ten or more. CDR1 is MGHDK and CDR2 is SYGVNS in the germline V gene. The V and J ends lost 1 base and 2 bases respectively, with 5 bases between them. The CDR3 has 13 amino acids. Without prior chemotherapy, radiotherapy or other malignancies, every patient was node-negative by CT and PET/CT.

This material consisted of PBMCs, taken before or after stereotactic body radiation therapy (not recorded which). This chain uses TRBV25-1 with TRBJ2-5; D may be TRBD1 (5 bases). This TCR was recovered from a donor of 50 years or more with non-small cell lung cancer. CDR3 loop: CASSEWTQETQYF. The CDR3 DNA reads TGTGCCAGCAGTGAATGGACACAAGAGACCCAGTACTTC.